The 26 T cell receptor beta chains below all came from one sample that was sequenced in a study of blood T cell repertoires in COVID-19. The data were produced by immunoSEQ multiplex PCR, yet TCRdb's version contains in-frame clones alone and is incomplete. This table has over 200,000 clones, approximately 88% appearing once. The material sequenced was peripheral blood. Receptor source: a man aged 40-49 years with acute or convalescent COVID-19.

The chain carries TRBV2 and TRBJ1-1; 7 bases line up with TRBD1. Per germline, CDR1 SNHLY and CDR2 FYNNEI. V shed 7 bases, J shed 1 base, and the junction held 6 bases outside the gene matches. This CDR3 contains 14 residues. DNA of the CDR3: TGTGCCAGCACCCCACAGGGGCGGAACACTGAAGCTTTCTTT. This codes for CASTPQGRNTEAFF.

The chain combines TRBV11-3 with TRBJ2-5, with D possibly TRBD2 on 6 matching bases. Trimming took off 5 bases at V and 1 base at J, with 11 bases between the two ends. This CDR3 is 14 amino acids long. Germline CDR1 SGHNT, CDR2 YENEEA. Written as DNA, the CDR3 is TGTGCCAGCAGCGTCGGGAGAAGCCAAGAGACCCAGTACTTC. Translation gives CASSVGRSQETQYF.

The V and J genes are TRBV2 and TRBJ1-5, with D tentatively TRBD1 (6 bases). The CDR3 has 14 residues. Trimming removed 5 bases from V and 9 bases from J, with 17 bases in between. Germline values: CDR1 SNHLY, CDR2 FYNNEI. CDR3 nucleotides: TGTGCCAGCAGTTTCAGGACAGACGGATCGCCCCAGCATTTT. Its protein is CASSFRTDGSPQHF.

This rearrangement joins TRBV4-2 to TRBJ1-1, with 7 bases identical to TRBD1. The CDR3 sequence is 15 residues long. V shed 0 bases, J shed 9 bases, and the junction held 10 bases outside the gene matches. Germline assignment: CDR1 LGHNA and CDR2 YNFKEQ. The CDR3 region is CASSQDHKAGGQAFF. CDR3 DNA: TGTGCCAGCAGCCAAGATCATAAGGCAGGGGGACAAGCTTTCTTT.

This rearrangement joins TRBV29-1 to TRBJ2-7; 9 nucleotides line up with TRBD1. V lost 3 bases to trimming and J lost 5 bases; unmatched junction nucleotides: 2. The CDR3 covers 12 residues. CDR1 and CDR2 (germline): SQVTM, ANQGSEA. This CDR3 reads CSVEGQGHEQYF. The CDR3, as DNA: TGCAGCGTTGAGGGACAGGGACACGAGCAGTACTTC.

The chain has TRBV12-3 or TRBV12-4 and TRBJ2-7, with D maybe TRBD2 (5 bases). Between the trimmed V and J ends, which lost 1 base and 3 bases, there was a span of 7 bases. This CDR3 is built from 13 residues. Here the CDR3 DNA reads TGTGCCAGCAGTTTAGGGACTCTCTACGAGCAGTACTTC. This gives the protein CASSLGTLYEQYF.

The gene calls are TRBV4-1 and TRBJ2-3, with 8 bases lining up with TRBD1. CDR1 and CDR2 from the germline V gene are MGHRA and YSYEKL. After removal of 0 bases from V and 2 bases from J, the junction contained 10 bases not matched to a gene. The CDR3 is made up of 18 amino acids. The CDR3 DNA reads TGCGCCAGCAGCCAAGATGGGGCCGGGACAGGTAACACAGATACGCAGTATTTT. Translating it yields CASSQDGAGTGNTDTQYF.

The genes are TRBV10-3 and TRBJ2-1, with 8 bases matching TRBD2. CDR1 and CDR2 (germline): ENHRY, SYGVKD. This CDR3 is built from 16 residues. The trim removed 3 bases at V and 5 bases at J, leaving 9 bases unmatched. CDR3 in DNA: TGTGCCATCAGTGACGCACTAGCGGTCCCTAACAATGAGCAGTTCTTC. The encoded protein is CAISDALAVPNNEQFF.

The chain links TRBV4-3 to TRBJ1-2; D might be TRBD1 (5 bases). The CDR3 spans 14 residues. The germline V gene encodes CDR1 LGHNA and CDR2 YSLEER. V lost 3 bases and J lost 5, with 13 bases in between. The CDR3 loop is CASSQDTGPYGYTF. The CDR3 DNA is TGCGCCAGCAGCCAGGACACCGGGCCTTATGGCTACACCTTC.

The chain combines TRBV5-4 with TRBJ2-7; D may be TRBD1 (6 bases). The CDR3 has 15 amino acids. Germline loops: CDR1 SGHNT, CDR2 YYREEE (reference sequence). The V end was cut by 0 bases, the J end by 0 bases, with 10 bases between. The CDR3 loop reads CASSLGRTASYEQYF. The DNA for the CDR3 is TGTGCCAGCAGCTTGGGCCGGACAGCCTCCTACGAGCAGTACTTC.

The chain carries TRBV5-4 and TRBJ1-1, with D possibly TRBD1 on 5 matching bases. The length of the CDR3 is 12 residues. CDR1 SGHNT and CDR2 YYREEE come from the germline V gene (reference sequence). Trimming took off 4 bases at V and 6 bases at J, with 10 bases between the two ends. CDR3: CASSRDSPEAFF. The CDR3 nucleotides are TGTGCCAGCAGCCGTGACAGTCCTGAAGCTTTCTTT. The full variable domain, rest sourced from reference TRBV5-4 and TRBJ1-1, is ETGVTQSPTHLIKTRGQQVTLRCSSQSGHNTVSWYQQALGQGPQFIFQYYREEENGRGNFPPRFSGLQFPNYSSELNVNALELDDSALYLCASSRDSPEAFFGQGTRLTVV.

The chain has TRBV15 and TRBJ1-3; TRBD1 is a possible D gene (5 bases). From germline, CDR1 is LNHNV and CDR2 YYDKDF (reference sequence). V was trimmed by 2 bases and J by 3 bases, leaving 14 bases between them. The CDR3 is made up of 16 amino acids. Here the CDR3 reads CATSRMNTGGGNTIYF. The CDR3 DNA reads TGTGCCACCAGCAGAATGAACACCGGGGGTGGAAACACCATATATTTT.

The chain has TRBV7-3 and TRBJ2-1; tentatively, D is TRBD2 (6 bases). V shed 3 bases and J shed 7 bases, with 16 bases lying between them. The CDR3 extends over 15 amino acids. CDR1 is SGHTA and CDR2 is FQGTGA in the germline V gene. Written as DNA, the CDR3 is TGTGCCAGCAGCTTTGACACTAATGCGGGGAATGAGCAGTTCTTC. It yields the protein CASSFDTNAGNEQFF.

This rearrangement joins TRBV5-6 to TRBJ2-5; 8 bases line up with TRBD1. This CDR3 is 16 amino acids long. Trimming at V came to 2 bases and at J to 3 bases, leaving 9 bases not matched to a gene. The germline CDR1 and CDR2 sequences are SGHDT and YYEEEE. The CDR3 region is CASSFPTGAIEETQYF. CDR3 DNA sequence: TGTGCCAGCAGCTTTCCGACAGGGGCCATAGAAGAGACCCAGTACTTC. Complete variable domain (other parts from reference TRBV5-6 and TRBJ2-5): DAGVTQSPTHLIKTRGQQVTLRCSPKSGHDTVSWYQQALGQGPQFIFQYYEEEERQRGNFPDRFSGHQFPNYSSELNVNALLLGDSALYLCASSFPTGAIEETQYFGPGTRLLVL.

The chain carries TRBV7-2 and TRBJ1-2; the match to TRBD1 covers 8 bases. With 4 bases clipped from V and 4 bases from J, the junction kept 11 bases outside the gene matches. In germline, CDR1 is SGHTA, CDR2 FQGNSA. CDR3 length: 16 amino acids. CDR3 DNA: TGTGCCAGCAGCTACCAGACAGGGGAGGGGATCTATGGCTACACCTTC. Translating it yields CASSYQTGEGIYGYTF.

This chain connects TRBV4-2 to TRBJ2-5, with TRBD1 identical over 7 bases. CDR1 is LGHNA and CDR2 is YNFKEQ in the germline V gene. The V gene end was trimmed by 1 base and the J gene end by 3 bases; junction bases not matched to a gene: 2. The CDR3 has 14 residues. The CDR3 reads CASSQVDREETQYF. CDR3 sequence (DNA): TGTGCCAGCAGCCAAGTTGACAGGGAAGAGACCCAGTACTTC.

The chain combines TRBV7-9 with TRBJ1-3; 8 bases match TRBD1. Germline V lookup: CDR1 SEHNR, CDR2 FQNEAQ (reference sequence). J was trimmed by 0 bases and V by 5 bases; bases with no gene match: 6. This CDR3 has 16 residues. Here the CDR3 reads CASSPATGGSGNTIYF. In DNA, the CDR3 is TGTGCCAGCAGCCCGGCAACAGGGGGCTCTGGAAACACCATATATTTT.

The rearrangement uses TRBV19 and TRBJ1-2, with 8 positions matching TRBD1. With V trimmed by 3 bases and J by 0 bases, 3 bases remained unmatched. The CDR3 spans 15 residues. Germline assignment: CDR1 LNHDA and CDR2 SQIVND (reference sequence). The CDR3 DNA reads TGTGCCAGTAGTATCAACAGGGGGTCTAACTATGGCTACACCTTC. Amino acid sequence: CASSINRGSNYGYTF.

The chain is built from TRBV5-6 and TRBJ1-2, with D perhaps matching TRBD1 (6 bases). The CDR3 consists of 17 residues. Germline CDR1 SGHDT, CDR2 YYEEEE. The ends were cut back, 4 bases at V and 6 bases at J, with 25 bases in the middle. CDR3 loop: CASSRIYQGPSRNGYTF. The CDR3 coding sequence is TGTGCCAGCAGCCGAATTTACCAGGGGCCGTCGCGAAATGGCTACACCTTC. Full variable domain (rest looked up from reference TRBV5-6 and TRBJ1-2): DAGVTQSPTHLIKTRGQQVTLRCSPKSGHDTVSWYQQALGQGPQFIFQYYEEEERQRGNFPDRFSGHQFPNYSSELNVNALLLGDSALYLCASSRIYQGPSRNGYTFGSGTRLTVV.

The chain is built from TRBV11-3 and TRBJ1-1, with D possibly being TRBD1 (5 bases). The CDR3 contains 15 residues. V gave up 5 bases and J gave up 0 bases, with 13 bases separating them. Germline V CDR1 and CDR2: SGHNT, YENEEA. The CDR3 is CASSRGGAMNTEAFF. As DNA, the CDR3 is TGTGCCAGCAGCCGGGGGGGAGCTATGAACACTGAAGCTTTCTTT. Drawing the rest from reference TRBV11-3 and TRBJ1-1, the complete variable domain is EAGVVQSPRYKIIEKKQPVAFWCNPISGHNTLYWYLQNLGQGPELLIRYENEEAVDDSQLPKDRFSAERLKGVDSTLKIQPAELGDSAVYLCASSRGGAMNTEAFFGQGTRLTVV.

The V call is TRBV19, the J call TRBJ2-7, with 8 bases lining up with TRBD1. V lost 3 bases to trimming and J lost 4 bases; unmatched junction nucleotides: 11. Germline CDR1 is LNHDA and CDR2 is SQIVND (reference sequence). The CDR3 runs 16 residues. The CDR3 loop is CASSMGQGAPSYEQYF. In DNA form, the CDR3 reads TGTGCCAGTAGTATGGGGCAGGGGGCACCGAGTTACGAGCAGTACTTC.

The chain joins TRBV27 to TRBJ1-1; 11 positions agree with TRBD1. The CDR3 spans 16 residues. Losses at the gene ends were 6 bases for V and 1 base for J; bases not matched to a gene: 7. CDR1 is MNHEY and CDR2 is SMNVEV in the germline V gene (reference sequence). CDR3: CASSRRGTGGNTEAFF. The CDR3 DNA reads TGTGCCAGCAGCAGACGCGGGACAGGGGGGAACACTGAAGCTTTCTTT.

The chain links TRBV10-3 to TRBJ1-1, with D possibly being TRBD1 (5 bases). The CDR3 sequence is 15 residues long. V gave up 0 bases and J gave up 3 bases, with 11 bases separating them. Germline V CDR1 and CDR2: ENHRY, SYGVKD. This chain's CDR3 is CAISESGAAHTEAFF. Here the CDR3 DNA reads TGTGCCATCAGTGAGTCAGGGGCGGCGCACACTGAAGCTTTCTTT.

V is TRBV24-1 and J is TRBJ2-3; D not resolved. V shed 4 bases and J shed 6 bases, with 7 bases lying between them. The CDR3 runs to 12 residues. CDR1 is KGHDR, CDR2 SFDVKD, per germline. This CDR3 reads CATSDNSDTQYF. CDR3 nucleotides: TGTGCCACCAGTGACAATTCCGATACGCAGTATTTT.

This sequence joins TRBV19 and TRBJ2-7; D is possibly TRBD2 (6 bases). Germline loops: CDR1 LNHDA, CDR2 SQIVND (reference sequence). The V end was cut by 3 bases, the J end by 2 bases, with 14 bases between. The CDR3 is made up of 15 amino acids. CDR3 nucleotide sequence: TGTGCCAGTAGTATCCGCGGAGGAGGGGCCTACGAGCAGTACTTC. Encoded protein: CASSIRGGGAYEQYF.

This chain uses TRBV19 with TRBJ1-5; D unclear. V lost 1 base, J lost 0 bases, and 13 bases lay in between. Germline CDR1 LNHDA, CDR2 SQIVND (reference sequence). The CDR3 extends over 17 amino acids. CDR3 coding DNA: TGTGCCAGTAGTATAGCCCGGCGGCTTTTTAGCAATCAGCCCCAGCATTTT. The encoded protein is CASSIARRLFSNQPQHF.